This T cell receptor (beta chain) was identified during a study of response to subunit inactivated influenza vaccine. Study-wide points: Each seasonal influenza vaccination recruits few new T cells, the authors suggested.

Via MiXCR, TCRdb re-called the RT-PCR reads, giving one row per CDR3 protein. Here the sample spans more than 700,000 distinct CDR3 sequences, about 20% being singletons. Concerning this clonotype itself: Its specificity is unknown.

V was cut by 4 bases and J by 4 bases, with 11 bases left in between. Germline CDR1 and CDR2: LNHDA and SQIVND (reference sequence). The length of the CDR3 is 14 residues. Sequenced material: PBMCs from blood, taken roughly 5 days after vaccination. V gene TRBV19 combines with J gene TRBJ2-1, with D possibly called TRBD1 or TRBD2 (5 bases each). The TCR comes from a man aged 50 to 59 who received an inactivated influenza vaccine. CDR3 coding DNA: TGTGCCAGTAGTAGGGACGGGAAATACAATGAGCAGTTCTTC. Amino acids: CASSRDGKYNEQFF.